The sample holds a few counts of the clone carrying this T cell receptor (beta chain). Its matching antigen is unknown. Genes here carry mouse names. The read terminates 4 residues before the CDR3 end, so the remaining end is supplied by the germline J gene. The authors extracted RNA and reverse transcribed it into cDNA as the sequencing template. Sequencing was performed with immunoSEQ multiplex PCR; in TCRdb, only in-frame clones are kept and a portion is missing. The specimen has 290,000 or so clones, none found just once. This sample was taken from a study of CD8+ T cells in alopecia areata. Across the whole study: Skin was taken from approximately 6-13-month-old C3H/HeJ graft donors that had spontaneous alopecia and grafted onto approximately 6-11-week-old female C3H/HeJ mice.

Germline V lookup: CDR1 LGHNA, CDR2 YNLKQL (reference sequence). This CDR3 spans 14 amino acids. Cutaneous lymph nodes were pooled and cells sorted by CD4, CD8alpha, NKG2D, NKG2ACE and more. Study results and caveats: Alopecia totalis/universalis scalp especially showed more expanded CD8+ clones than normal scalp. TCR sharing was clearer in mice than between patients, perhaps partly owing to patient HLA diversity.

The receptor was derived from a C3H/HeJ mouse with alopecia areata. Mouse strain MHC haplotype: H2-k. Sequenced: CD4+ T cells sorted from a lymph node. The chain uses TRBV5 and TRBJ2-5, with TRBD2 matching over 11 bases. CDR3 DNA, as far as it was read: TGTGCCAGCAGCCGACTGGGGGGGTGGGAC. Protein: CASSRLGGWD. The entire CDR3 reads CASSRLGGWDTQYF.